These 10 T cell receptor beta chains originate from one sample sequenced in a study of technical replicates of blood from a few donors. TCRdb keeps only in-frame clones here, not all; method: immunoSEQ multiplex PCR. Seen here are about 89,000 clones, over 85% observed once, and the top ten hold 0.2% to 0.25%. Sequencing was carried out using T cells isolated from PBMCs. These receptors were collected from a human donor in good health.

This sequence joins TRBV7-9 and TRBJ2-7; 10 bases align to TRBD2. Germline V gene lookup returns CDR1 SEHNR and CDR2 FQNEAQ (reference sequence). V dropped 2 bases and J dropped 2; count of bases not matched to a gene: 6. This CDR3 is built from 16 residues. The chain's CDR3 is CASSLWTSGMTYEQYF. CDR3 coding DNA: TGTGCCAGCAGCTTATGGACTAGCGGAATGACCTACGAGCAGTACTTC.

The chain employs TRBV28 and TRBJ2-7; TRBD1 aligns across 8 bases. CDR1 is MDHEN and CDR2 is SYDVKM in the germline V gene. The CDR3 totals 15 residues. With 3 bases clipped from V and 4 bases from J, the junction kept 8 bases outside the gene matches. As DNA, the CDR3 is TGTGCCAGCAGTTTTCAGGGGGCCCTAGCGTACGAGCAGTACTTC. This codes for CASSFQGALAYEQYF.

V and J are TRBV29-1 and TRBJ2-5, with D unresolved. The ends were cut back, 0 bases at V and 5 bases at J, with 7 bases in the middle. Germline CDR1 reads SQVTM; CDR2 reads ANQGSEA. The CDR3 consists of 12 residues. This CDR3 reads CSVEDHGETQYF. DNA of the CDR3: TGCAGCGTTGAAGATCACGGGGAGACCCAGTACTTC.

V and J are TRBV6-5 and TRBJ1-1, with unresolved D. CDR3 length: 12 amino acids. Germline values: CDR1 MNHEY, CDR2 SVGAGI. V gave up 6 bases and J gave up 5 bases, with 10 bases separating them. The CDR3, as DNA: TGTGCCAGCAGCAGCAGGCTGACTGAAGCTTTCTTT. This gives the protein CASSSRLTEAFF.

This chain joins TRBV10-2 and TRBJ1-2; 8 nucleotides align to TRBD1. Unmatched junction bases numbered 5, after V lost 4 bases and J lost 4 bases. Germline V lookup: CDR1 WSHSY, CDR2 SAAADI. This CDR3 region has 14 residues. CDR3 in amino acids: CASSADRVGYGYTF. Here the CDR3 DNA reads TGCGCCAGCAGTGCGGACAGGGTAGGCTATGGCTACACCTTC.

This chain connects TRBV18 to TRBJ2-5; D is uncertain. The germline V gene encodes CDR1 KGHSH and CDR2 LQKENI. Trimming left V 2 bases short and J 0 bases short, with 13 bases between. The CDR3 is 16 amino acids. CDR3 in DNA: TGTGCCAGCTCACCAGGAAGTGCAGGTCACCAAGAGACCCAGTACTTC. The encoded protein is CASSPGSAGHQETQYF.

The genes are TRBV28 and TRBJ2-7; D is uncertain. In germline, CDR1 is MDHEN, CDR2 SYDVKM. V lost 4 bases and J 3 bases, leaving 10 bases between the germline ends. The CDR3 is 13 residues long. CDR3 region: CASSSPENYEQYF. The CDR3 bases are TGTGCCAGCAGTTCCCCGGAGAACTACGAGCAGTACTTC. Looking up the rest from reference TRBV28 and TRBJ2-7 gives the full variable domain: DVKVTQSSRYLVKRTGEKVFLECVQDMDHENMFWYRQDPGLGLRLIYFSYDVKMKEKGDIPEGYSVSREKKERFSLILESASTNQTSMYLCASSSPENYEQYFGPGTRLTVT.

The V call is TRBV21-1, the J call TRBJ2-5; the D call TRBD2 from the table was never checked on the DNA. TRBV21-1 is an annotated pseudogene. CDR3 length: 17 amino acids. In DNA form, the CDR3 reads TGTGCCAGCAGCACCCCGAGGAGGGGCGGCAGACAAGAGACCCAGTACTTC. Its protein is CASSTPRRGGRQETQYF.

The chain has TRBV6-6 and TRBJ1-3; D may be TRBD1 (6 bases). This CDR3 contains 15 residues. Trimming removed 6 bases from V and 0 bases from J, with 12 bases in between. Germline V lookup: CDR1 MNHNY, CDR2 SVGAGI (reference sequence). The CDR3 bases are TGTGCCAGCAGGCAGGGACACCTCTCTGGAAACACCATATATTTT. It translates to CASRQGHLSGNTIYF.

V is TRBV7-3 and J is TRBJ2-1; 12 bases are shared with TRBD2. The CDR3 is made up of 16 amino acids. The germline gives CDR1 SGHTA, CDR2 FQGTGA. V trimming: 5 bases; J trimming: 4 bases; junction bases outside the gene matches: 6. CDR3 DNA: TGTGCCAGCAGCCCAGGAGGACTAGCGGGATACAATGAGCAGTTCTTC. This translates into CASSPGGLAGYNEQFF.